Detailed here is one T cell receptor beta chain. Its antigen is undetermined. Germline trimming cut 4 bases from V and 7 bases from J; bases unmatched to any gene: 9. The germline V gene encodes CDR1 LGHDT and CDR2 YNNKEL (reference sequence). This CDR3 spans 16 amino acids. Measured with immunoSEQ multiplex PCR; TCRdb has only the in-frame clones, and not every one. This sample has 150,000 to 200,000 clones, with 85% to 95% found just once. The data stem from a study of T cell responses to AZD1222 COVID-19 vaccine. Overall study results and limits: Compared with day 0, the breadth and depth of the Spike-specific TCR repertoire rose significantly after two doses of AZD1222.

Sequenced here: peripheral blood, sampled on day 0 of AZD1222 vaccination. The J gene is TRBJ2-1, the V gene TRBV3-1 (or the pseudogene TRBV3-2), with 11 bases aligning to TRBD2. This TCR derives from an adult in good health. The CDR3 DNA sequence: TGTGCCAGCAGCCGGGTACTAGCGGGAGTGGGAAATGAGCAGTTCTTC. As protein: CASSRVLAGVGNEQFF.